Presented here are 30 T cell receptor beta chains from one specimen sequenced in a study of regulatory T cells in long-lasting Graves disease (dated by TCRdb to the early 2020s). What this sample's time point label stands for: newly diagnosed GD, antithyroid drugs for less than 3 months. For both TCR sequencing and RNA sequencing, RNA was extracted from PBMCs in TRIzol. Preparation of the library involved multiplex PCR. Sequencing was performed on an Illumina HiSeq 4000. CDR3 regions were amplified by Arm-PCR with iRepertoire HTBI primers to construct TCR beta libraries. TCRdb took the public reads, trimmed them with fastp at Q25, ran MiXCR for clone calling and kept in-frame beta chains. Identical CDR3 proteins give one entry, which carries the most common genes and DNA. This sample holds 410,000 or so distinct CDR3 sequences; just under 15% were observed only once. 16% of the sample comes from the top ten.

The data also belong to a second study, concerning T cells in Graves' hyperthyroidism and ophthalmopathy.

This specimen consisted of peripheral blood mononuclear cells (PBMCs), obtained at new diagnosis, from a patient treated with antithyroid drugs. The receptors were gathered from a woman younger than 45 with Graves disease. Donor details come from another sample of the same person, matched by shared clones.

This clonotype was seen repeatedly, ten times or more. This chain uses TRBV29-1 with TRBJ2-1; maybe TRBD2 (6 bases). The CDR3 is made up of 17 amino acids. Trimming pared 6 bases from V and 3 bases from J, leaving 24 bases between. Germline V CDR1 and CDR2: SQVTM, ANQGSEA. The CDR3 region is CSVWGENPYNYYNEQFF. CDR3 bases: TGCAGCGTGTGGGGGGAGAACCCCTACAACTACTACAATGAGCAGTTCTTC.

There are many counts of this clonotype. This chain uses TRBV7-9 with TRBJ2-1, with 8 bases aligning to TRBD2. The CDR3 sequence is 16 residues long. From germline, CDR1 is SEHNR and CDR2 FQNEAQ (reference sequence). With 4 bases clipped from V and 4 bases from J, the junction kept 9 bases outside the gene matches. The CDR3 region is CASSSRAGAGYNEQFF. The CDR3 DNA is TGTGCCAGCAGCTCGAGAGCGGGAGCTGGGTACAATGAGCAGTTCTTC.

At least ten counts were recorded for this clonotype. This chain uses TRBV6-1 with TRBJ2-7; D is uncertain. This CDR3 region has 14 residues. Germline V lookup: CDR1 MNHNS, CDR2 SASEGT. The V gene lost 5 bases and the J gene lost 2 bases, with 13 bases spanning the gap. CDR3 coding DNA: TGTGCCAGCAGTCCCAAGCGAGACCCCTACGAGCAGTACTTC. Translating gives CASSPKRDPYEQYF.

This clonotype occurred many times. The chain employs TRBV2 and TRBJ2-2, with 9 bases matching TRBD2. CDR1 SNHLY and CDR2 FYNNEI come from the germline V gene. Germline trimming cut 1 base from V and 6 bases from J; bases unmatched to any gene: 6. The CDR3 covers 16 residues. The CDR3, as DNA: TGTGCCAGCAGTGAAGGGGTAGCGGGAGCCCCCGGGGAGCTGTTTTTT. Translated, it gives CASSEGVAGAPGELFF.

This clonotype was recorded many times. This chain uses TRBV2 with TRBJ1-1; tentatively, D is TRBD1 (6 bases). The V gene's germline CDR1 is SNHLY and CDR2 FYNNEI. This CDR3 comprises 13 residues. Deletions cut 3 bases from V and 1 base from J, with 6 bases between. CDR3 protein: CASSETGNTEAFF. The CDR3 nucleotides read TGTGCCAGCAGTGAGACAGGGAACACTGAAGCTTTCTTT.

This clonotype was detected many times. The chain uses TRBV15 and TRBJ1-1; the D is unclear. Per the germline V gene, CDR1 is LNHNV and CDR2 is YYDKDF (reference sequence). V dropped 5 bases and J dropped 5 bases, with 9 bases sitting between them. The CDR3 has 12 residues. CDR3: CATSQAATEAFF. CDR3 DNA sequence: TGTGCCACCAGCCAGGCTGCGACTGAAGCTTTCTTT.

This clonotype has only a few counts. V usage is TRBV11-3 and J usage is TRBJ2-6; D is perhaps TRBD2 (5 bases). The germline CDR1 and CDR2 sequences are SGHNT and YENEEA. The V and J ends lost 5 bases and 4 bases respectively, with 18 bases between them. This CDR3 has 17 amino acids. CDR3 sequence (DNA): TGTGCCAGCAGCCCGGGTGGCGGGCTTTGGGGGGCCAACGTCCTGACTTTC. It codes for CASSPGGGLWGANVLTF.

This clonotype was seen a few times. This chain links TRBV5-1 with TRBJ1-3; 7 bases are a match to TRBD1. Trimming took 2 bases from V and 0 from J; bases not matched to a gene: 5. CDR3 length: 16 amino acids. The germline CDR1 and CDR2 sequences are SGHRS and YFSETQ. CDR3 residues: CASSLLQGDSGNTIYF. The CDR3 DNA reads TGCGCCAGCAGCTTACTCCAGGGGGACTCTGGAAACACCATATATTTT.

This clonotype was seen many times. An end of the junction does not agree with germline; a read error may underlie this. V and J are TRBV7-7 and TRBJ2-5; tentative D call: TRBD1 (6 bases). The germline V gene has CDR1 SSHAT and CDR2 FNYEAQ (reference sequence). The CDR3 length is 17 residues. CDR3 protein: CASSLVPVGHQQETQYF. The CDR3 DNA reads TGTGCTAGCAGCTTAGTACCGGTGGGACACCAACAAGAGACCCAGTACTTC. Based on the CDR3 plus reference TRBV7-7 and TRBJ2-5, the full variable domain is GAGVSQSPRYKVTKRGQDVTLRCDPISSHATLYWYQQALGQGPEFLTYFNYEAQPDKSGLPSDRFSAERPEGSISTLTIQRTEQRDSAMYRCASSLVPVGHQQETQYFGPGTRLLVL.

CDR3: CASSPRTSGTLRLTDTQYF. The CDR3, as DNA: TGTGCCAGCAGTCCTCGGACTAGCGGGACCCTAAGACTCACAGATACGCAGTATTTT. The rearrangement joins TRBV27 to TRBJ2-3; 12 nucleotides agree with TRBD2. Per the germline V gene, CDR1 is MNHEY and CDR2 is SMNVEV (reference sequence). This CDR3 comprises 19 residues. V dropped 5 bases and J dropped 2; count of bases not matched to a gene: 14.

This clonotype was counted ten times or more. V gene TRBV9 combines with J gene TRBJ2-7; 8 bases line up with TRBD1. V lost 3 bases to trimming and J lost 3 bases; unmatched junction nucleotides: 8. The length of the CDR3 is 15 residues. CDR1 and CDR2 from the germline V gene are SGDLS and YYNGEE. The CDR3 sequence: CASSAPDRADYEQYF. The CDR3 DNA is TGTGCCAGCAGCGCTCCGGACAGGGCGGACTACGAGCAGTACTTC.

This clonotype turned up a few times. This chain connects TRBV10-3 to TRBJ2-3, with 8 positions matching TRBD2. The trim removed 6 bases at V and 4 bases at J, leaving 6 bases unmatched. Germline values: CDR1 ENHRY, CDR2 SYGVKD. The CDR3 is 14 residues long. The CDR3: CAISPGGVADTQYF. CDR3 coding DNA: TGTGCCATCAGCCCCGGGGGGGTGGCAGATACGCAGTATTTT.

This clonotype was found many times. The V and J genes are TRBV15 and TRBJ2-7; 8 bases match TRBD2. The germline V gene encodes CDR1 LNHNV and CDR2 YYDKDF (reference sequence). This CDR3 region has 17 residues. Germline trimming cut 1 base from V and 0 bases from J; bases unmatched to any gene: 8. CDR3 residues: CATSRGFVAGSSYEQYF. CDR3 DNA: TGTGCCACCAGCAGAGGCTTCGTAGCGGGAAGCTCCTACGAGCAGTACTTC. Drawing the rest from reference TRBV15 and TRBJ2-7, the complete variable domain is DAMVIQNPRYQVTQFGKPVTLSCSQTLNHNVMYWYQQKSSQAPKLLFHYYDKDFNNEADTPDNFQSRRPNTSFCFLDIRSPGLGDTAMYLCATSRGFVAGSSYEQYFGPGTRLTVT.

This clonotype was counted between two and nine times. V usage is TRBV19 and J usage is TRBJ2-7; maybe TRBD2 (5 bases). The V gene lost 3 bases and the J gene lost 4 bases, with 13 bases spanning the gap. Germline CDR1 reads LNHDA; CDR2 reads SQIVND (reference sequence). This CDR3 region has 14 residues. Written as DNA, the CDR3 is TGTGCCAGTAGTATCGCTGGGAGTTCTTACGAGCAGTACTTC. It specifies CASSIAGSSYEQYF.

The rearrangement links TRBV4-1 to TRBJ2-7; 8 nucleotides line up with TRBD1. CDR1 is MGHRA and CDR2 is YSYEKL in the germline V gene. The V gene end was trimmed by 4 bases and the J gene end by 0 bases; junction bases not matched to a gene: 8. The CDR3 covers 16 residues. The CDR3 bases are TGCGCCAGCAGCCCACAGGACAGGGATAACTCCTACGAGCAGTACTTC. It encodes CASSPQDRDNSYEQYF.

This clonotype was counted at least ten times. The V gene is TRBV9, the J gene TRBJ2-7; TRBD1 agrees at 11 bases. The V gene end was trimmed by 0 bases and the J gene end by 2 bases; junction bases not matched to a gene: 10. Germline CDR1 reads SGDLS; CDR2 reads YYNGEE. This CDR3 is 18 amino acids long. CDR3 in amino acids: CASSVAPTGTGGTYEQYF. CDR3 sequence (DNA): TGTGCCAGCAGCGTAGCCCCAACTGGGACAGGGGGTACCTACGAGCAGTACTTC. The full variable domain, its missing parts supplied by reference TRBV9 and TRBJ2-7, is DSGVTQTPKHLITATGQRVTLRCSPRSGDLSVYWYQQSLDQGLQFLIQYYNGEERAKGNILERFSAQQFPDLHSELNLSSLELGDSALYFCASSVAPTGTGGTYEQYFGPGTRLTVT.

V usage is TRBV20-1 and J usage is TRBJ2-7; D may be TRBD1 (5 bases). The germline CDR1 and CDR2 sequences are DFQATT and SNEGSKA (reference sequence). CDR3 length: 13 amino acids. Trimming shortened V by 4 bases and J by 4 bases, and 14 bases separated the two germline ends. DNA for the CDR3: TGCAGTGCTACTCGTGGGGCCCCATACGAGCAGTACTTC. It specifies CSATRGAPYEQYF.

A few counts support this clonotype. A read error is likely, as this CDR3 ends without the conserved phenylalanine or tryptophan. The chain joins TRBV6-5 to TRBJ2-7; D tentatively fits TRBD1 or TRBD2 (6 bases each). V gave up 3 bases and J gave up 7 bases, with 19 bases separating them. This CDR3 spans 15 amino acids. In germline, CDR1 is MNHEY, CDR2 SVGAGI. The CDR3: CASSYSGAHIREQYL. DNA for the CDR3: TGTGCCAGCAGTTATTCGGGGGCCCATATCCGGGAGCAGTACCTC.

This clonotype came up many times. Here the CDR3 reads CASKYVASGSGELFF. The CDR3 nucleotides are TGTGCCAGCAAATACGTGGCTAGCGGGTCCGGGGAGCTGTTTTTT. The V gene is TRBV7-2, the J gene TRBJ2-2; 8 bases line up with TRBD2. Germline V CDR1 and CDR2: SGHTA, FQGNSA. Trimming took 7 bases from V and 6 from J; bases not matched to a gene: 10. CDR3 size: 15 residues.

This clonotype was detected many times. This chain's CDR3 is CASSLETYNEQFF. The DNA of the CDR3 is TGTGCCAGCAGTCTTGAAACCTACAATGAGCAGTTCTTC. The V gene is TRBV28, the J gene TRBJ2-1; D uncertain. CDR1 and CDR2 (germline): MDHEN, SYDVKM. The CDR3 length is 13 residues. Trimming removed 5 bases from V and 2 bases from J, with 7 bases in between.

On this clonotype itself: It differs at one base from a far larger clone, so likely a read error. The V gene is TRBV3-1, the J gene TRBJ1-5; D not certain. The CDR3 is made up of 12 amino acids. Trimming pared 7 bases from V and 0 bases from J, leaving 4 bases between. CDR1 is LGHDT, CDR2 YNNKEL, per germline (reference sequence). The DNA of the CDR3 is TGTGCCAGCATTTATAGCAATCAGCCCCAGCATTTT. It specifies CASIYSNQPQHF.

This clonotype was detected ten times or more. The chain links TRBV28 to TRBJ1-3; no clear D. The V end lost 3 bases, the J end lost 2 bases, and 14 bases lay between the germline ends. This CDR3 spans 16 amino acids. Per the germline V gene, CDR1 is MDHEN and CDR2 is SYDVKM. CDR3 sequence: CASSFVGELAGNTIYF. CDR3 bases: TGTGCCAGCAGTTTCGTCGGGGAGCTGGCTGGAAACACCATATATTTT.

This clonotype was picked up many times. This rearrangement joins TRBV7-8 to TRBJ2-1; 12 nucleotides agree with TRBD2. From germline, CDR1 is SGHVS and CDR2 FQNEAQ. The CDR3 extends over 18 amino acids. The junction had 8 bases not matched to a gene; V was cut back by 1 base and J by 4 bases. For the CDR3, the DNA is TGTGCCAGCAGCTTAGGGCTAGCGGGAGGGTCTGTTTACAATGAGCAGTTCTTC. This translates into CASSLGLAGGSVYNEQFF. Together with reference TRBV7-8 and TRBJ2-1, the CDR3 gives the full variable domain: GAGVSQSPRYKVAKRGQDVALRCDPISGHVSLFWYQQALGQGPEFLTYFQNEAQLDKSGLPSDRFFAERPEGSVSTLKIQRTQQEDSAVYLCASSLGLAGGSVYNEQFFGPGTRLTVL.

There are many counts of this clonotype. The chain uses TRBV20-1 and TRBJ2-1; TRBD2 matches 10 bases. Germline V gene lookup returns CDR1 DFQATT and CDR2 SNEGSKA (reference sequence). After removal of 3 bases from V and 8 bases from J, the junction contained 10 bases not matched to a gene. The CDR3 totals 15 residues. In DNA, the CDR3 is TGCAGTGCTAGTAGTCCCCTAGCGGGAGAGGATGAGCAGTTCTTC. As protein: CSASSPLAGEDEQFF.

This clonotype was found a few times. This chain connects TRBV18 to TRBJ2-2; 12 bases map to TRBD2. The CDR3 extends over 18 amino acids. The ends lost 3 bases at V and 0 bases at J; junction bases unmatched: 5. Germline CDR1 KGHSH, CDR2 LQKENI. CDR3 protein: CASSPRTSGTANTGELFF. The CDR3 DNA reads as TGTGCCAGCTCACCCAGGACTAGCGGGACCGCGAACACCGGGGAGCTGTTTTTT.

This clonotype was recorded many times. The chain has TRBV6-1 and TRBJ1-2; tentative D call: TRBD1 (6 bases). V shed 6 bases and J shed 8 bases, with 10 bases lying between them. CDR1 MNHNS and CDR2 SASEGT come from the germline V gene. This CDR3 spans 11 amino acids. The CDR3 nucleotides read TGTGCCAGCAGCACAGGGTGGGGCTACACCTTC. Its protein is CASSTGWGYTF.

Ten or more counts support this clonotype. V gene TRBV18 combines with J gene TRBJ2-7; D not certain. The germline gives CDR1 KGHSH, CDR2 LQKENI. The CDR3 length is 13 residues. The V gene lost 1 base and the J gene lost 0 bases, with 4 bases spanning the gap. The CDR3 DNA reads TGTGCCAGCTCACCACAGGGCTCCTACGAGCAGTACTTC. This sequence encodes CASSPQGSYEQYF.

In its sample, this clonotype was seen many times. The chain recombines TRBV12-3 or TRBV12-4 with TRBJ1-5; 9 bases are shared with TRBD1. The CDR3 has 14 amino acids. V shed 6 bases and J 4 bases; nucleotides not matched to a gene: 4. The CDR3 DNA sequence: TGTGCCAGCAGCCCCGGGACAGGGAATCAGCCCCAGCATTTT. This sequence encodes CASSPGTGNQPQHF.

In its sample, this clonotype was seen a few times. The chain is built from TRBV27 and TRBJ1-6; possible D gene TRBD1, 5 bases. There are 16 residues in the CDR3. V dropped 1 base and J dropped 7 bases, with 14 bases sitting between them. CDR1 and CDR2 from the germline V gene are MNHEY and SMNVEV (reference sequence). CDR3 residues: CASSLFFWGSNSPLHF. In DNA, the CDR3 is TGTGCCAGCAGTTTATTCTTCTGGGGGTCCAATTCACCCCTCCACTTT.

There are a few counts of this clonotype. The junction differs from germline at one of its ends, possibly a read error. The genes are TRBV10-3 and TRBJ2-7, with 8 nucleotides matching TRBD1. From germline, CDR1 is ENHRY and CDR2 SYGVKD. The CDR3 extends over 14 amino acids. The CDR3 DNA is TGTGCCATCAGTGGGCAGGGGGCCCCTTACGGGCAGTACTTC. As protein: CAISGQGAPYGQYF.